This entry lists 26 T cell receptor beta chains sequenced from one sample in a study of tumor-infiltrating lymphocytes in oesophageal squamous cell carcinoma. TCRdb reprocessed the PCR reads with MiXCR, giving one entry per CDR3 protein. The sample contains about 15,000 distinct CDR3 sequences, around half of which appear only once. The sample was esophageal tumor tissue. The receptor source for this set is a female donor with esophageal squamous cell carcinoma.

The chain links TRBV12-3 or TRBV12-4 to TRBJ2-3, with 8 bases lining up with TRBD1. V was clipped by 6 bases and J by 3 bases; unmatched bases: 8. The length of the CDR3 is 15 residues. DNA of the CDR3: TGTGCCAGCAGGCCCAGGACAGGGACGACAGATACGCAGTATTTT. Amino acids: CASRPRTGTTDTQYF.

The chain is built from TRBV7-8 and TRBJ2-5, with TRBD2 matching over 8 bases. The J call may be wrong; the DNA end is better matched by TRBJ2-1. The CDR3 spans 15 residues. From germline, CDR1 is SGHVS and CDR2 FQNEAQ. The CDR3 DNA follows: TGTGCCAGCAGCTTATCCGGGGGGGCACCAGGTGAGCAGTTCTTC. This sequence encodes CASSLSGGAPGEQFF.

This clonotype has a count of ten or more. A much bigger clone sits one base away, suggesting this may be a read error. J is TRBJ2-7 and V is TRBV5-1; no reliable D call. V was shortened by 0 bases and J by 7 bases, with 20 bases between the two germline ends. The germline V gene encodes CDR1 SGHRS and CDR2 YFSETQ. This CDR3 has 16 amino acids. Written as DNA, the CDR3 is TGCGCCAGCAGCTTGGGAGTCGGCCGGTCCTACAATGAGCAGTACTTC. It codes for CASSLGVGRSYNEQYF. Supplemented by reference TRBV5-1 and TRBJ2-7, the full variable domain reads KAGVTQTPRYLIKTRGQQVTLSCSPISGHRSVSWYQQTPGQGLQFLFEYFSETQRNKGNFPGRFSGRQFSNSRSEMNVSTLELGDSALYLCASSLGVGRSYNEQYFGPGTRLTVT.

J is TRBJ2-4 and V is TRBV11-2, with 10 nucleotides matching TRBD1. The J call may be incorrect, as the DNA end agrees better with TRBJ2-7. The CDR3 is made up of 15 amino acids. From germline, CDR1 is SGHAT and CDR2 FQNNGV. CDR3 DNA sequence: TGTGCCAGCAGCTTCTTGACAGGGGGCAGGAACGAGCAGTACTTC. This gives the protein CASSFLTGGRNEQYF.

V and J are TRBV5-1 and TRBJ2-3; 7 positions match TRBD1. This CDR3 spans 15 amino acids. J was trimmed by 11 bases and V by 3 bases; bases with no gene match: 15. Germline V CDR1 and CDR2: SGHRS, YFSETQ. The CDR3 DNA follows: TGCGCCAGCAGCTACTTTTCGGGACAGACCTACGAGCAGTATTTT. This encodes CASSYFSGQTYEQYF. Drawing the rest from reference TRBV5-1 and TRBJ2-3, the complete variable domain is KAGVTQTPRYLIKTRGQQVTLSCSPISGHRSVSWYQQTPGQGLQFLFEYFSETQRNKGNFPGRFSGRQFSNSRSEMNVSTLELGDSALYLCASSYFSGQTYEQYFGPGTRLTVL.

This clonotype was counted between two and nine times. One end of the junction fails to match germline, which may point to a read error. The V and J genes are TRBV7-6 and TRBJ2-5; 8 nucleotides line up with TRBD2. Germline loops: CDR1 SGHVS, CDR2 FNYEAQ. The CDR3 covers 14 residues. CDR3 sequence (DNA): TGTGCTAGCAGCCCCGGACTAGCAACGGAGACCCAGTACTTC. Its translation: CASSPGLATETQYF.

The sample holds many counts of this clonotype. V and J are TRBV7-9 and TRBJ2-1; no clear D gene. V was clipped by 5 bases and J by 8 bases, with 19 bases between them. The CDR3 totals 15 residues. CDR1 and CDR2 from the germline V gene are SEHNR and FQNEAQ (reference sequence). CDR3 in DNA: TGTGCCAGCAGCCGGGTTGGGCCCCAGGTCCATGAGCAGTTCTTC. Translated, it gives CASSRVGPQVHEQFF.

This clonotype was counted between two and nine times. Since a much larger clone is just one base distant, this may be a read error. The CDR3 loop reads CASGALAGSYNEQYF. CDR3 sequence (DNA): TGTGCCAGCGGTGCGTTGGCGGGATCCTACAATGAGCAGTACTTC. This sequence joins TRBV12-3 or TRBV12-4 and TRBJ2-1, with TRBD2 as a possible D gene (6 bases). The J call may be wrong; the DNA end is better matched by TRBJ2-7. There are 15 residues in the CDR3.

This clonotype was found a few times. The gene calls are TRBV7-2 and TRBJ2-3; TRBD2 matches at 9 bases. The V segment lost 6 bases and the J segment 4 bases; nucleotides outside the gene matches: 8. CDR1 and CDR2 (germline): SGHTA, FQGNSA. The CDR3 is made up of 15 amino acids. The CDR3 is CASRMTSGEADTQYF. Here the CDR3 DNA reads TGTGCCAGCAGGATGACTAGCGGTGAGGCAGATACGCAGTATTTT.

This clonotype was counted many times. CDR3 coding DNA: TGTGCCAGCAGTGAACCCTGGCGTAAGAATGAGCAGTTCTTC. This sequence encodes CASSEPWRKNEQFF. The genes are TRBV6-1 and TRBJ2-1; D remains unclear. This CDR3 is built from 14 residues. Looked up from germline, CDR1 is MNHNS and CDR2 is SASEGT. V was trimmed by 2 bases and J by 7 bases, leaving 12 bases between them.

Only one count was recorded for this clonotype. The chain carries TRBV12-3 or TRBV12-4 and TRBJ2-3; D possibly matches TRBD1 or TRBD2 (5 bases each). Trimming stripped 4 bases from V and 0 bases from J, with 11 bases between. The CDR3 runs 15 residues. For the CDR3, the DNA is TGTGCCAGCAGTTATGTGTGGGACAGCACAGATACGCAGTATTTT. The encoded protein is CASSYVWDSTDTQYF.

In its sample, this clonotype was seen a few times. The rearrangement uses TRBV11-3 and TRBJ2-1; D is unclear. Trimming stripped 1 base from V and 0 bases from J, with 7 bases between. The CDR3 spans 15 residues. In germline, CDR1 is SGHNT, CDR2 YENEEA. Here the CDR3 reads CASSLGSSSYNEQFF. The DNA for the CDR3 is TGTGCCAGCAGCTTAGGGTCAAGCTCCTACAATGAGCAGTTCTTC.

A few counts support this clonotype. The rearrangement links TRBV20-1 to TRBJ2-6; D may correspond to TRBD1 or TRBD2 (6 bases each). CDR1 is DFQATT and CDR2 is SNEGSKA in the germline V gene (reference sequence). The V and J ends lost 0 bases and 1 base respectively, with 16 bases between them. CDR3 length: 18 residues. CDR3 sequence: CSARDLREQGSGANVLTF. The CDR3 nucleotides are TGCAGTGCTAGAGATTTACGGGAGCAGGGGTCTGGGGCCAACGTCCTGACTTTC.

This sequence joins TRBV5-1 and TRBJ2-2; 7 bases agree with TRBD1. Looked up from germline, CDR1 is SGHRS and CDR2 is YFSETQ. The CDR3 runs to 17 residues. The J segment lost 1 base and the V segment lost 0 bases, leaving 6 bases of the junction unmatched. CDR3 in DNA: TGCGCCAGCAGCTTGGGGAAGGGACAGTTGAACACCGGGGAGCTGTTTTTT. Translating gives CASSLGKGQLNTGELFF.

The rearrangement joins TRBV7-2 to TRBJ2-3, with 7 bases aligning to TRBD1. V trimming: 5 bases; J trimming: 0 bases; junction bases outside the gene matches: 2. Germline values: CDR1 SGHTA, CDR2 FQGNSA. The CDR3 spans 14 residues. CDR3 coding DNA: TGTGCCAGCAGCACGACAGGGAGCACAGATACGCAGTATTTT. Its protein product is CASSTTGSTDTQYF.

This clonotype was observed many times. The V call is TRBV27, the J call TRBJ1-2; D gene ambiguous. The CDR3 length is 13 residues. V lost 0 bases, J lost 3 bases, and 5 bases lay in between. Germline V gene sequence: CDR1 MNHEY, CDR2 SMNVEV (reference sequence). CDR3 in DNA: TGTGCCAGCAGTTTATCCAGTCACTATGGCTACACCTTC. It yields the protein CASSLSSHYGYTF.

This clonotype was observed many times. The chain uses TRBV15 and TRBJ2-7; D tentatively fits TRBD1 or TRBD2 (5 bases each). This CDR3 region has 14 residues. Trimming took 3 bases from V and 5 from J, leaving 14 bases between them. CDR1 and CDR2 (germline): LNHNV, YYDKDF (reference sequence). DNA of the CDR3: TGTGCCACCAGCAGGGGGGACCGCGGCCACGAGCAGTACTTC. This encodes CATSRGDRGHEQYF. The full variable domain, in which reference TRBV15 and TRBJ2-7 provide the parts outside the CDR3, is DAMVIQNPRYQVTQFGKPVTLSCSQTLNHNVMYWYQQKSSQAPKLLFHYYDKDFNNEADTPDNFQSRRPNTSFCFLDIRSPGLGDTAMYLCATSRGDRGHEQYFGPGTRLTVT.

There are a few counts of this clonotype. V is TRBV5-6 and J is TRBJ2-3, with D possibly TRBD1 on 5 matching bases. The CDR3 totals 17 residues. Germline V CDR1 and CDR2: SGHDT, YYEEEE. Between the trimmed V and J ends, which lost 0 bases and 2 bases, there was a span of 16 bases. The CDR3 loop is CASSLAKRTTLTDTQYF. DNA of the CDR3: TGTGCCAGCAGCTTGGCCAAGAGGACAACACTCACAGATACGCAGTATTTT.

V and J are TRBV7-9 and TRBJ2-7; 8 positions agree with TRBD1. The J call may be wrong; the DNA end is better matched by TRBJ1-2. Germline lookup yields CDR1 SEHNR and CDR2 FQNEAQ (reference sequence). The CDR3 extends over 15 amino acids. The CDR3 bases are TGTGCCAGCAGCTTAGCAGGACAGGGTAACTATGGCTACACCTTC. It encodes CASSLAGQGNYGYTF.

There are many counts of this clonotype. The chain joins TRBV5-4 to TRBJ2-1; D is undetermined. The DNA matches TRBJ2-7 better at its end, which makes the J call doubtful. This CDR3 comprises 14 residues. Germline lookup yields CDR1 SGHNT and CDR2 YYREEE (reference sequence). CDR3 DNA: TGTGCCAGCAGCAATTCCGATGAGTCTTACGAGCAGTACTTC. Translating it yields CASSNSDESYEQYF.

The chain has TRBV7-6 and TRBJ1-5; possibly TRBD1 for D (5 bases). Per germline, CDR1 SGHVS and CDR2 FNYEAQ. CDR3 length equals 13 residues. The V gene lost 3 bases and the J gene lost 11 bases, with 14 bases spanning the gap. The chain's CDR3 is CASSFLGADSQHF. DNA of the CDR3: TGTGCCAGCAGCTTTCTAGGGGCAGATTCCCAGCATTTT.

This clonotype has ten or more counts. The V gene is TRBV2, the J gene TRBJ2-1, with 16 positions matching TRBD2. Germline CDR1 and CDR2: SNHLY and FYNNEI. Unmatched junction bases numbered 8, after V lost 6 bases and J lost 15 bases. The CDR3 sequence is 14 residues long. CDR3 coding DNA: TGTGCCAGCAGGCCGGGACTAGCGGGAGGGGTGTGGTTCTTC. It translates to CASRPGLAGGVWFF.

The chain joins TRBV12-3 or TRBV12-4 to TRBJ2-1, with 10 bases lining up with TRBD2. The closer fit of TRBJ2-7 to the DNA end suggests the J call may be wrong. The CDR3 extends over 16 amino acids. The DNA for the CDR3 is TGTGCCAGCAGAAGGACTAGCGGCCAAGGGGACCAGGAGCAGTACTTC. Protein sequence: CASRRTSGQGDQEQYF.

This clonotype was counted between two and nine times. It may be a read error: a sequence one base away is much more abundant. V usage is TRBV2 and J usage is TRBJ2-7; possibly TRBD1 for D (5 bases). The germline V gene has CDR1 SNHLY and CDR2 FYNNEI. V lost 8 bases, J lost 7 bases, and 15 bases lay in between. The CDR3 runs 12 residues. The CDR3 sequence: CASLEVDNEQYF. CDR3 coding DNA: TGTGCCAGCCTTGAGGTGGACAATGAGCAGTACTTC.

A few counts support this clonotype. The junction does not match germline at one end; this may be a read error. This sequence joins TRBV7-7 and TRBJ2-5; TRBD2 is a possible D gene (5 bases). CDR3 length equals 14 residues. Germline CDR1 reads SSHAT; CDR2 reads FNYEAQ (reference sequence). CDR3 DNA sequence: TGTGCTAGCAGCTCTACGGGGTATCAAGAGACCCAGTACTTC. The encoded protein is CASSSTGYQETQYF.

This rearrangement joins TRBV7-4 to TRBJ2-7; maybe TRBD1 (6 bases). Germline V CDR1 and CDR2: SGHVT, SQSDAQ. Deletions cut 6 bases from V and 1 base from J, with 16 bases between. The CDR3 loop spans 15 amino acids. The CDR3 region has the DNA TGTGCCAGCAGGCCATCGGACAGCAGTTCCTACGAGCAGTACTTC. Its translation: CASRPSDSSSYEQYF.